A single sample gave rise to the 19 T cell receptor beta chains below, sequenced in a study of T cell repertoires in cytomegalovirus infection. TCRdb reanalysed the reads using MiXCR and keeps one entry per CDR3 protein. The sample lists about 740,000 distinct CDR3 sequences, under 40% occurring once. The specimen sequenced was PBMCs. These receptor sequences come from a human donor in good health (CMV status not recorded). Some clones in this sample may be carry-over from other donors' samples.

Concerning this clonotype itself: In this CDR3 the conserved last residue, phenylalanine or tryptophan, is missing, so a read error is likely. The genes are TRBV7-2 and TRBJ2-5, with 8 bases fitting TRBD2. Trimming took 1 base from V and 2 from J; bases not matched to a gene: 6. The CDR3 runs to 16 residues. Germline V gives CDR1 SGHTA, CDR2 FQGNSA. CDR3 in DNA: TGTGCCAGCAGCTTAGATACAGCGGGGGTACAAGAGACCCAGTACTGT. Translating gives CASSLDTAGVQETQYC.

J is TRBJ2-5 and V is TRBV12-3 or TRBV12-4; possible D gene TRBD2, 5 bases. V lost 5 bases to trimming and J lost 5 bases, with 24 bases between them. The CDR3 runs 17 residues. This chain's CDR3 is CASSPYNRVLKRETQYF. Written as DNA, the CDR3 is TGTGCCAGCAGTCCATACAACCGGGTCCTAAAGCGGGAGACCCAGTACTTC.

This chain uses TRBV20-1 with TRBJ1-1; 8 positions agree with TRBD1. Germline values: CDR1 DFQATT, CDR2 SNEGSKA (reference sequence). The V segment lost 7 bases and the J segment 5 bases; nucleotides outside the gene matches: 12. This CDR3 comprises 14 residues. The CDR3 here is CSGGDQGASTEAFF. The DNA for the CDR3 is TGCAGTGGAGGGGACCAGGGGGCAAGTACTGAAGCTTTCTTT.

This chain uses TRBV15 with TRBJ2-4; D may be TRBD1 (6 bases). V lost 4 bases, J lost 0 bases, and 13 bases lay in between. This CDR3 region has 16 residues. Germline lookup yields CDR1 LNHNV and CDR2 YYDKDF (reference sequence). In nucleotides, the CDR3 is TGTGCCACCAGCACCGGACAGACACTAGCCAAAAACATTCAGTACTTC. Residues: CATSTGQTLAKNIQYF.

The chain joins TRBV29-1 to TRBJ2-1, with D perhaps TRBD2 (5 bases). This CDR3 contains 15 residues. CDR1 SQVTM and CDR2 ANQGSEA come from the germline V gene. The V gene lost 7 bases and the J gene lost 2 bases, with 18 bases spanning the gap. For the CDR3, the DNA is TGCAGCGCTCCTCCGTCGGGGAACCCCTACAATGAGCAGTTCTTC. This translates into CSAPPSGNPYNEQFF.

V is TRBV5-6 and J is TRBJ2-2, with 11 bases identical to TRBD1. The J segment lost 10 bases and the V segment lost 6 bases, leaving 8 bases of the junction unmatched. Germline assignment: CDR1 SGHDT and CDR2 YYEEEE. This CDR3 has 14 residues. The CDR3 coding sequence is TGTGCCAGCATCCAGGACAGGGGGCGAGAGGAGCTGTTTTTT. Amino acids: CASIQDRGREELFF. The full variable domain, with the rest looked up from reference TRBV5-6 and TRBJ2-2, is DAGVTQSPTHLIKTRGQQVTLRCSPKSGHDTVSWYQQALGQGPQFIFQYYEEEERQRGNFPDRFSGHQFPNYSSELNVNALLLGDSALYLCASIQDRGREELFFGEGSRLTVL.

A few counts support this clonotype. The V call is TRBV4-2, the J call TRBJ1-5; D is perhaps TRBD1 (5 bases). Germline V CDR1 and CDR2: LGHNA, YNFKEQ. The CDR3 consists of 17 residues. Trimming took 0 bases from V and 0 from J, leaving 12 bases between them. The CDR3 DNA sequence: TGTGCCAGCAGCCAAGATGCTAGGGGCTATAGCAATCAGCCCCAGCATTTT. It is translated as CASSQDARGYSNQPQHF.

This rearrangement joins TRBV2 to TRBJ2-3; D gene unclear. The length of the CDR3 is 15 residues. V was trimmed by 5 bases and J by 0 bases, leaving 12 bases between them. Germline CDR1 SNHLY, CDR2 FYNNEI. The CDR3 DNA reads TGTGCCAGCAGTTGGGCTAGGCCTAGCACAGATACGCAGTATTTT. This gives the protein CASSWARPSTDTQYF. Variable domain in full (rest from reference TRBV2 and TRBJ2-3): EPEVTQTPSHQVTQMGQEVILRCVPISNHLYFYWYRQILGQKVEFLVSFYNNEISEKSEIFDDQFSVERPDGSNFTLKIRSTKLEDSAMYFCASSWARPSTDTQYFGPGTRLTVL.

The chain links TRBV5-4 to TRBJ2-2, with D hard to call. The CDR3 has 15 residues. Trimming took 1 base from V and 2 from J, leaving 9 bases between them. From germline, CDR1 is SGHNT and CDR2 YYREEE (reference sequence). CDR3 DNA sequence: TGTGCCAGCAGCTTGAAAGTCTTCAACACCGGGGAGCTGTTTTTT. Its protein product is CASSLKVFNTGELFF.

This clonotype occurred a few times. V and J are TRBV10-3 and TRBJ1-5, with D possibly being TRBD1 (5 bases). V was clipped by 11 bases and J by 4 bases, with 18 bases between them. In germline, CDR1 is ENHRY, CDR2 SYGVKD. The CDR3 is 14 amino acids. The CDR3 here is CASSNGARNQPQHF. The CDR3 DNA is TGTGCCTCTTCAAATGGGGCCAGGAATCAGCCCCAGCATTTT.

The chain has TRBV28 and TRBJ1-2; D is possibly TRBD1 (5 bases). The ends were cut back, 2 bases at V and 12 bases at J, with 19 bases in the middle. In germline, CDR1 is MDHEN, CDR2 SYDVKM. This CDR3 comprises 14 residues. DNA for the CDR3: TGTGCCAGCAGTTTAGTTGGAGGGGTGATGAGGAACACCTTC. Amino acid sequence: CASSLVGGVMRNTF.

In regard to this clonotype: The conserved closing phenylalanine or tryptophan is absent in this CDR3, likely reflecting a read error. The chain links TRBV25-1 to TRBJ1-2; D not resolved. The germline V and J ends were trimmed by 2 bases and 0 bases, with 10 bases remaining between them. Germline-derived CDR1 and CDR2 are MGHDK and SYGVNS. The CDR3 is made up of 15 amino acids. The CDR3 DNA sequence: TGTGCCAGCAGTGAAAGTAAAGAGACTAACTATGGCTACACCTTA. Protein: CASSESKETNYGYTL.

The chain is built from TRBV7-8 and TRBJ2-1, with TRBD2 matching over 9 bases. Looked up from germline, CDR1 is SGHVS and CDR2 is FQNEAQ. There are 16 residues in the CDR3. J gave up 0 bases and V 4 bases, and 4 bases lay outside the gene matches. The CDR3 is CASSWRGGGSYNEQFF. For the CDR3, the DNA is TGTGCCAGCAGCTGGCGCGGGGGGGGCTCCTACAATGAGCAGTTCTTC.

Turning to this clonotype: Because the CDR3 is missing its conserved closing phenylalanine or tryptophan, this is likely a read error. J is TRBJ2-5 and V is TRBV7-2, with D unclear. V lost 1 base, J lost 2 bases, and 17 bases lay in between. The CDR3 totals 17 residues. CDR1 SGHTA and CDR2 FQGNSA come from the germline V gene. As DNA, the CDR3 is TGTGCCAGCAGCTTAGTTAGCAGGTTCCCCGGACAAGAGACCCAGTACTTA. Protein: CASSLVSRFPGQETQYL.

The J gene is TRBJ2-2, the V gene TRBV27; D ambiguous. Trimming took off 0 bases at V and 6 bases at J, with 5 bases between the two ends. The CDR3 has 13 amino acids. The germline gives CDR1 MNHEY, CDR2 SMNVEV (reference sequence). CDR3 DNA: TGTGCCAGCAGTTTATCGATCGCCGGGGAGCTGTTTTTT. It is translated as CASSLSIAGELFF.

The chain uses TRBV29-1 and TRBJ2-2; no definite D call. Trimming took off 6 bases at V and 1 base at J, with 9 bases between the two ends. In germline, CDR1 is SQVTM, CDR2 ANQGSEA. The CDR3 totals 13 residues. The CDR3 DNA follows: TGCAGCGTCTACGGGCAGAACACCGGGGAGCTGTTTTTT. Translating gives CSVYGQNTGELFF.

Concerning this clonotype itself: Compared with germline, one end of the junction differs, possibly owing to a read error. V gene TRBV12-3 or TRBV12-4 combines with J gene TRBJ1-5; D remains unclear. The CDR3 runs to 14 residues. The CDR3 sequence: CSSSLQNSNQPQHF. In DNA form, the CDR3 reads TGTTCCAGCAGTCTACAGAATAGCAATCAGCCCCAGCATTTT.

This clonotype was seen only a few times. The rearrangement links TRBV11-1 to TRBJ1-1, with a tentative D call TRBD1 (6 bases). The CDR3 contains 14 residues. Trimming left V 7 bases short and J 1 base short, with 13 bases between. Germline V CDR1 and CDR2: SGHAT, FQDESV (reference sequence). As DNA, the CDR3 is TGTGCCAGCACCCGGTGGGGGCAGAACACTGAAGCTTTCTTT. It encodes CASTRWGQNTEAFF.

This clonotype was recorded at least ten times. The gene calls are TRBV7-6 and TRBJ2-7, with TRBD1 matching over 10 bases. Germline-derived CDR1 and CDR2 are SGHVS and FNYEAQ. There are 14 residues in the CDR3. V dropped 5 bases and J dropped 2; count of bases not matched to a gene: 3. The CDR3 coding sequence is TGTGCCAGCAGCCCCGGGACAGGGGCCTACGAGCAGTACTTC. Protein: CASSPGTGAYEQYF.